A selection of T cell receptor beta chains follows, all from one sample in a study of CD8+ T cells in alopecia areata. Using immunoSEQ multiplex PCR, the repertoire was profiled, and TCRdb retains in-frame clones only, with some absent. The table includes about 160,000 clones, about 71% detected once. The source material was CD4+ T cells sorted from blood, sampled at week 4, from a patient treated with tofacitinib. The receptors were gathered from a human donor with alopecia areata. Both conserved end residues are part of each CDR3. D genes are given only for firm matches. Only some rows state a clone size, as once, few, many or a class for expanded clones.

v_call,clone_size,d_call,j_call,cdr3_length,cdr3_nt,cdr3_aa
TRBV25-1,many,NA,TRBJ1-2,11,TGTGCCAGCAGTTGGGACTATGGCTACACCTTC,CASSWDYGYTF
TRBV29-1,few,TRBD2,TRBJ2-1,13,TGCAGCGCCCGGACTAGCGGGGACAATGAGCAGTTCTTC,CSARTSGDNEQFF
TRBV4-3,NA,NA,TRBJ2-1,15,TGCGCCAGCAGCCAAGAGCCTACCTCCTACAATGAGCAGTTCTTC,CASSQEPTSYNEQFF
TRBV30,NA,TRBD1,TRBJ1-2,15,TGTGCCTGGAGTCCCGGGACAGGGGGCAACTATGGCTACACCTTC,CAWSPGTGGNYGYTF
TRBV5-1,NA,TRBD2,TRBJ2-5,16,TGCGCCAGCAGCCAAAGACTAGCGGGGGGGCCGGAGACCCAGTACTTC,CASSQRLAGGPETQYF
TRBV4-2,once,NA,TRBJ2-7,15,TGTGCCAGCAGCCAAACTCAGTTAAACTCCTACGAGCAGTACTTC,CASSQTQLNSYEQYF
TRBV5-8,NA,TRBD2,TRBJ2-3,16,TGTGCCAGCAGCTCCGGACTAGCGGGAGACACAGATACGCAGTATTTT,CASSSGLAGDTDTQYF
TRBV30,NA,TRBD1,TRBJ2-3,13,TGTGCCTGGAGTGGCCTGGACAGGGCTACGCAGTATTTT,CAWSGLDRATQYF
TRBV7-3,once,NA,TRBJ2-2,14,TGTGCCAGCAGCTTGTACAGGAACACCGGGGAGCTGTTTTTT,CASSLYRNTGELFF
TRBV30,NA,NA,TRBJ1-2,12,TGTGCCTGGACGCGCACGCTCTATGGCTACACCTTC,CAWTRTLYGYTF
TRBV9,NA,TRBD1,TRBJ1-2,14,TGTGCCAGCAGCGTAGTGCCCCAGGGGGCTGGCTACACCTTC,CASSVVPQGAGYTF
TRBV7-7,NA,TRBD1,TRBJ1-1,14,TGTGCTAGCAGCCGGGGACAGCTGAACACTGAAGCTTTCTTT,CASSRGQLNTEAFF
TRBV25-1,once,NA,TRBJ2-7,15,TGTGCCAGCAGTGAACCTCAGGGTCCCTCCTACGAGCAGTACTTC,CASSEPQGPSYEQYF
TRBV29-1,few,NA,TRBJ2-2,12,TGCAGCGTTGAAGCCAGGGCCGGGGAGCTGTTTTTT,CSVEARAGELFF
TRBV5-6,NA,TRBD1,TRBJ2-4,18,TGTGCCAGCAGTTCAACCGGGACAGGCATGCTAGCCAAAAACATTCAGTACTTC,CASSSTGTGMLAKNIQYF
TRBV2,NA,NA,TRBJ2-5,13,TGTGCCAGCAGCAGGGGCTTATCAGAGACCCAGTACTTC,CASSRGLSETQYF
TRBV5-4,NA,NA,TRBJ2-5,15,TGTGCCAGCAGCCCCAATGGGGCAAACCAAGAGACCCAGTACTTC,CASSPNGANQETQYF
TRBV5-1,NA,NA,TRBJ1-1,14,TGCGCCAGCAGCTTGACAGTGCCGAACACTGAAGCTTTCTTT,CASSLTVPNTEAFF
TRBV2,few,NA,TRBJ1-3,15,TGTGCCAGCGTTTCGACGGGAATTACGGGAAACACCATATATTTT,CASVSTGITGNTIYF
TRBV2,few,TRBD1,TRBJ2-7,13,TGTGCCAGCAGGAGGACAGGGGGCGACGAGCAGTACTTC,CASRRTGGDEQYF
TRBV18,few,NA,TRBJ1-1,17,TGTGCCAGCTCACCTAGAACCCAGGGGACAATTAACACTGAAGCTTTCTTT,CASSPRTQGTINTEAFF
TRBV29-1,NA,TRBD2,TRBJ2-7,13,TGCAGCGTTATTAGCGGGGGAACCTACGAGCAGTACTTC,CSVISGGTYEQYF
TRBV30,NA,NA,TRBJ2-1,19,TGTGCCTGTACAACCGGGACTCAAGTACGAGTCCTTACCTACAATGAGCAGTTCTTC,CACTTGTQVRVLTYNEQFF
TRBV29-1,NA,TRBD1,TRBJ2-2,14,TGCAGCGTGGCACAGGGGGTTGTCGCCGGGGAGCTGTTTTTT,CSVAQGVVAGELFF